This record concerns one TCR beta chain sequence. What it recognizes is unknown. The sample is drawn from a study of blood T cells in healthy people across ages. The CDR3 contains 13 residues. CDR1 and CDR2 (germline): SGHRS, YFSETQ. The V end was cut by 1 base, the J end by 8 bases, with 9 bases between. The second PCR ran roughly 7 to 12 cycles with a sample-barcoded 5' primer and J-beta primers. TCRdb re-called the 5' RACE reads with MiXCR, one entry per CDR3 protein. The repertoire holds hundreds of thousands of distinct CDR3 sequences, with around 21% as singletons. Study-level points and caveats: Compared with aged donors, long-lived donors showed fewer expanded clones, suggesting selection. Donor CMV infection status was unknown, possibly confounding age-related changes in expanded clonotypes.

The source is a man in his 70s in good health. The rearrangement uses TRBV5-1 and TRBJ2-2; D ambiguous. Sequencing was performed on blood. The DNA of the CDR3 is TGCGCCAGCAGCTTGATGGAGCGAGGGGAGCTGTTTTTT. Its protein is CASSLMERGELFF.